This TCR beta chain was sequenced during a study of blood T cell repertoires in COVID-19. About the research overall: COVID-19 samples from acute and convalescent phases originated in the United States, Italy and Spain. T cells, B-cell-depleted T cells, or PBMCs supplied cDNA or gDNA.

The data were produced by immunoSEQ multiplex PCR, yet TCRdb's version contains in-frame clones alone and is incomplete. The table lists around 300,000 clones, about 83% of them singletons. CDR1 is GTSNPN and CDR2 is SVGIG in the germline V gene (reference sequence). The CDR3 is made up of 14 amino acids. Trimming removed 3 bases from V and 1 base from J; junction bases left unmatched: 0. Participants reported their clinical history, and cohort assignment relied on those reports. The recovered donors of Cohort 3 showed two negative PCRs, clearance, or symptom resolution. The clonotype was recovered from a woman aged 40 to 55 who had recovered from COVID-19. Sequencing was done on a sample of PBMCs or T cells enriched from blood (not recorded which). The chain joins TRBV30 to TRBJ2-3; 11 nucleotides match TRBD2. CDR3 in amino acids: CAWRLAGGTDTQYF. DNA of the CDR3: TGTGCCTGGAGACTAGCGGGAGGCACAGATACGCAGTATTTT.